Included here is one TCR beta chain sequence, with context. Its antigen is still unknown. Base quality data are lacking; no much larger clone is found one base away. Other DNA sequences in the sample encode the same CDR3. This sample stems from a study of shared clonotypes between healthy human individuals (TCRdb year 2020). A note on the overall study: A few men and two women, aged 18 to 49 years, made up the cohort. Per donor, three plates each were used for CD4 naive and CD4 memory, two for CD8 naive, and one for CD8 memory. To estimate repertoire size and how much clonotypes are shared between individuals, the study performed deep sequencing of blood TCR repertoires from roughly five healthy adults. To increase sequencing depth and limit assay-specific biases, TCR repertoire library preparation and sequencing were carried out by different laboratories using diverse techniques. Between about 0.8 and 9.5 billion PBMCs per donor were obtained by leukapheresis.

Using the deep immunoSEQ assay, TCR CDR3 regions were amplified from genomic DNA by multiplex PCR. For each cell subset, the extracted genomic DNA was distributed evenly across all wells of several immunoSEQ 96-well plates, and each plate served as one replicate. Each replicate PCR for sorted subsets received about 220 ng genomic DNA, equal to about 30,000 T cell genomes. Purified libraries were measured with a Qubit 3.0 fluorometer, size-checked on a Bioanalyzer 2100, and measured again with the KAPA Library Quantification kit. Each immunoSEQ 96-well plate was sequenced on its own single-read 150-cycle Illumina NextSeq 550 flow cell. Processing in the source paper ran as follows. Because the immunoSEQ output held only junctional sequences and lacked quality scores, the filtering could not match the filtering applied to full-length reads. Sequences were annotated with PyIR, a Python wrapper for IgBLAST v1.9, and V/J genes and CDR3 were assigned using IMGT germline references. Reads were filtered out if the reads had weak V/J assignments (E-value above 1e-6), no CDR3, stop codons, out-of-frame junctions, or ambiguous translated residues. V3J clonotypes were defined as sequences sharing the same inferred V gene, J gene, and CDR3 amino acid sequence. Percentage overlap between repertoires was calculated by dividing the number of shared unique clonotypes by the size of the smaller repertoire. Repertoire richness was assessed with RTK rarefaction, the Chao1 estimator, and Recon v2.1 estimates of unobserved clonotypes. OLGA was used to compute generation probabilities for all TCRbeta clonotypes that the gDNA method yielded from a few donors. Imported from immuneACCESS, the table was reduced by TCRdb to in-frame sequences with V and J called. These copies leave out some clones; in studies compared against another copy, an unresolved V gene accounts for under half, and the cause of the remainder is not known. Clone size and the V and J calls come from that table; the DNA yielded D and trimming. The sample table shows roughly 1,600,000 clones, and less than 99% are seen once. Approximately 0.38% of the sample comes from the top ten.

The germline V end is reduced by 1 base and the J end by 0 bases; junction bases left unmatched: 1. The CDR3 has 15 amino acids, counting the end cysteine and phenylalanine. The entry retains the CDR3 DNA only, 45 bases that are in frame from base 1. According to the germline V gene (reference sequence), CDR1 reads SGHNT and CDR2 reads YYREEE. The donors were healthy, HIV-negative adults with no recently reported acute infections or vaccinations. Only Caucasian adults living in Nashville, Tennessee, USA were represented among the donors. CD4+ T cells were enriched by magnetic negative selection, after which naive cells were positively selected on CD45RA and the negative fraction was taken as the memory subset. Blood was obtained by leukapheresis, after which PBMCs were separated by Ficoll-Histopaque density gradient centrifugation and cryopreserved in liquid nitrogen vapor phase. Analytical flow cytometry was used to check the purity and quantity of each magnetically sorted T cell population. From each sorted fraction, genomic DNA was isolated and quantified by UV absorbance on a Nanodrop 2000c.

Study-wide findings and limitations: The small number of donors limited the genetic and exposure-history diversity represented. Naive subsets generally had larger estimated clonotype richness than memory subsets did. Pairwise subsampling indicated that sequencing depth was expected to affect the degree of clonotype sharing among donors. Even with the large sequencing depth, rarefaction of the sorted-subset datasets indicated that sequencing was incomplete. Clonotypes shared by all four sorted-subset donors showed higher generation probabilities than non-shared clonotypes. Sampling was limited to blood, and TCR repertoires in tissue likely differ from TCR repertoires in blood. When a few donors were compared, the shared fraction of clonotypes was about 5% for naive CD4, around 3.6% for naive CD8, more than 2% for memory CD4, and 0.35% to 0.4% for memory CD8.

The sample consisted of naive CD4+ T cells sorted from blood. The cell subset or site label here, explained by the study, means: CD45RA+ positively selected. This chain is built from TRBV5-4 and TRBJ2-3; TRBD2 aligns with 8 central bases. This receptor was taken from a young man in good health. The DNA reads as follows: TGTGCCAGCAGCTTGAGCGGGAGAAGCACAGATACGCAGTATTTT. Its coded protein is CASSLSGRSTDTQYF.